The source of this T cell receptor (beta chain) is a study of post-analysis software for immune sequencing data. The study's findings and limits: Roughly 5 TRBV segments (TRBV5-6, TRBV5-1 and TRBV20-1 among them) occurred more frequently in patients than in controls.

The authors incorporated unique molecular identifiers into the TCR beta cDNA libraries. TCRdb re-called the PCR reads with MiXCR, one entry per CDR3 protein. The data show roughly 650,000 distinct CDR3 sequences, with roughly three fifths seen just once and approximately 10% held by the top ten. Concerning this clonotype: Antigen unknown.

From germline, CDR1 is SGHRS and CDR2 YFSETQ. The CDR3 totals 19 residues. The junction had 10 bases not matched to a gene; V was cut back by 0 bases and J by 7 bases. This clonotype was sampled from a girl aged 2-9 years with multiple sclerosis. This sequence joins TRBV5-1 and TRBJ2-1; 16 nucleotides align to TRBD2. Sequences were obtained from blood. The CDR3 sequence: CASSLARGLAGGNLNEQFF. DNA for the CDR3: TGCGCCAGCAGCTTGGCAAGGGGACTAGCGGGAGGGAACTTGAATGAGCAGTTCTTC.